A selection of T cell receptor beta chains follows, all from one sample in a study of blood T cells in healthy people across ages. One entry per CDR3 protein results from TCRdb running MiXCR on the 5' RACE reads. The sample carries under 2 million distinct CDR3 sequences, about 31% recorded once. The sequenced material came from blood. Source of these receptors: a woman aged 25 to 39 in good health. Both conserved end residues are part of each CDR3.

length	V	CDR3
17	TRBV7-9	CASSSLIPGQGKNEQFF
13	TRBV20-1	CSAGLAGIREQYF
15	TRBV20-1	CSARDYSATNYGYTF
14	TRBV24-1	CATSDLTGYNEQFF
14	TRBV5-1	CASTVTTSTDTQYF
13	TRBV10-3	CAISESGVETQYF
15	TRBV20-1	CSARSQPGRNSPLHF
10	TRBV6-2/TRBV6-3	CASRDGELFF
15	TRBV20-1	CSARDPRTELYGYTF
14	TRBV11-2	CASSLQIGSYEQYF
15	TRBV6-5	CASSDPGQGNEKLFF
11	TRBV20-1	CSALIRDEQFF
14	TRBV9	CASSATSLNTEAFF
13	TRBV6-1	CASSESSYNEQFF
13	TRBV28	CASSPKGYYGYTF
19	TRBV6-1	CASSEGSWVSLRTGYGYTF
12	TRBV29-1	CSVVSVNYEQYF
16	TRBV10-3	CAIREANGANTGELFF
12	TRBV28	CASRHPPDTQYF
14	TRBV3-1	CASSQASGVTEAFF
10	TRBV20-1	CSGTFYGYTF
14	TRBV7-9	CASSTGQENTEAFF
13	TRBV4-1	CASSHDWGEKLFF
15	TRBV30	CAYRLRDRVSDTQYF
13	TRBV27	CASSGRYNNEQFF
15	TRBV5-1	CASSLMMGVTDTQYF
14	TRBV20-1	CSALQRQGSDTQYF
19	TRBV9	CASSATGLAGDSSYNEQFF
17	TRBV20-1	CSASGNTGGRSYNEQFF
16	TRBV11-1	CASSPGLAAESETQYF
13	TRBV12-5	CASGLSGGDEQFF
13	TRBV6-5	CASSSRGGPPLHF